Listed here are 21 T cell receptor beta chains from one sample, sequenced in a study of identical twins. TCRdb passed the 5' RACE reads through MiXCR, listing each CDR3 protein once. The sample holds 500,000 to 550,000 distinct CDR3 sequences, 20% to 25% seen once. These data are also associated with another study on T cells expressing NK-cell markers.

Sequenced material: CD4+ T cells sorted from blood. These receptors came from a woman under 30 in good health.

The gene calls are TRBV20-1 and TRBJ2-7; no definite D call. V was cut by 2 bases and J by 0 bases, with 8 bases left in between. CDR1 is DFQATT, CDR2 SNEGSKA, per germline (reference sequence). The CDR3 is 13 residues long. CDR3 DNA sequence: TGCAGTGCTAGATCACAGAGCTCCTACGAGCAGTACTTC. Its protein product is CSARSQSSYEQYF.

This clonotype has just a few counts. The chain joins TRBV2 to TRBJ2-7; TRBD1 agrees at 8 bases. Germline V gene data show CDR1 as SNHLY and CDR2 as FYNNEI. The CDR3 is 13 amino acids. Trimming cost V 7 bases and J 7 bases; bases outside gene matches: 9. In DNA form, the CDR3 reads TGTGCCAGCACCGGGACAGGCCTGGGAGAGCAGTACTTC. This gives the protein CASTGTGLGEQYF.

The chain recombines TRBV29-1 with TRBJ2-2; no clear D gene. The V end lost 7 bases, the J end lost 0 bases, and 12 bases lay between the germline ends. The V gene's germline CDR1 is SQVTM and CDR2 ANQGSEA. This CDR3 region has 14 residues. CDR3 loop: CSGCLAANTGELFF. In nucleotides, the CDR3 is TGCAGCGGGTGCTTAGCCGCGAACACCGGGGAGCTGTTTTTT.

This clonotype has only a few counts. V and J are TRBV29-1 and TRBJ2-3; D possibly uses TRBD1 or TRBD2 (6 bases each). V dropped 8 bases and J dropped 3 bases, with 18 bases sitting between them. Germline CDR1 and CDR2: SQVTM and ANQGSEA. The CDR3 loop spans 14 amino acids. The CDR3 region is CSPLGQGRTDTQYF. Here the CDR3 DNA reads TGCAGCCCCCTGGGTCAGGGGAGGACAGATACGCAGTATTTT.

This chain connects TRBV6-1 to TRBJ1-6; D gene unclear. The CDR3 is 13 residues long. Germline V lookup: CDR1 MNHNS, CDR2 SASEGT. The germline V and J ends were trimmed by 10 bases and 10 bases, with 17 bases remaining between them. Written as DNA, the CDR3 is TGTGCCACCAAGAATACCGGTTACTCACCCCTCCACTTT. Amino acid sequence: CATKNTGYSPLHF.

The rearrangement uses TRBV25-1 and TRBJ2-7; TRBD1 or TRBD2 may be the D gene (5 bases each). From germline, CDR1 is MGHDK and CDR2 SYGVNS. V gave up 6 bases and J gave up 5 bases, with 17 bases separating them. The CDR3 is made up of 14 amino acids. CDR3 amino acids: CASSSRGARDEQYF. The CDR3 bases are TGTGCCAGCAGCTCCCGGGGCGCCAGGGACGAGCAGTACTTC.

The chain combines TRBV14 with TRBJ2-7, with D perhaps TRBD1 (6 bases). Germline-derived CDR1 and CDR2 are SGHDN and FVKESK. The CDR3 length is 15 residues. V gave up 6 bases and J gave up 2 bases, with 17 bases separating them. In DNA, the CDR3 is TGTGCCAGCAGTTTGGACAGAAGCCATACCTACGAGCAGTACTTC. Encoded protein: CASSLDRSHTYEQYF.

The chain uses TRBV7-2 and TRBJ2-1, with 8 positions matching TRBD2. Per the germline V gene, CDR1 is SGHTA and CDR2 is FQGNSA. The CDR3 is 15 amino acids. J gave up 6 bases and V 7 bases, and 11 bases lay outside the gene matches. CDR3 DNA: TGTGCCAGCACCCTTAGCGGGATCGGGTCCAATGAGCAGTTCTTC. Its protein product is CASTLSGIGSNEQFF.

The CDR3, as DNA: TGTGCCTGGAGTGTAAACTTCGAAGAGACCCAGTACTTC. Translation: CAWSVNFEETQYF. J is TRBJ2-5 and V is TRBV30, with D uncertain. The CDR3 has 13 residues. Germline values: CDR1 GTSNPN, CDR2 SVGIG (reference sequence). The V end lost 0 bases, the J end lost 3 bases, and 8 bases lay between the germline ends.

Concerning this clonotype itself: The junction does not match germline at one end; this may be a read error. The CDR3 region has the DNA TGCGCCAGCAGATTGGCTGGACAGGTGAGGGGTAATTCACCCCTCCACTTT. Its translation: CASRLAGQVRGNSPLHF. The chain uses TRBV5-1 and TRBJ1-6, with 7 bases aligning to TRBD1. Germline V CDR1 and CDR2: SGHRS, YFSETQ. CDR3 length: 17 amino acids.

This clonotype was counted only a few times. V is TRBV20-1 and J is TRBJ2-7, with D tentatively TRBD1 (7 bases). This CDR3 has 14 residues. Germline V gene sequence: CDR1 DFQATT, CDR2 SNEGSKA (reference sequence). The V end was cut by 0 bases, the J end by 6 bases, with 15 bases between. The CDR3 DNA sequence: TGCAGTGCTAGAGATGGGGGGCAGGGGGGCGAGCAGTACTTC. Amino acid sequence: CSARDGGQGGEQYF.

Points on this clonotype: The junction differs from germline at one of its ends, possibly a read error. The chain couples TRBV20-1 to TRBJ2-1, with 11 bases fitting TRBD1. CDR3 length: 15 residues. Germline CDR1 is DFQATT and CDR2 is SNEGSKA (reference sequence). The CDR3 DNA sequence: TGCTGTGCTAGAGGGGGGGACAGGGGGTACAATGAGCAGTTCTTC. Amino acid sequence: CCARGGDRGYNEQFF.

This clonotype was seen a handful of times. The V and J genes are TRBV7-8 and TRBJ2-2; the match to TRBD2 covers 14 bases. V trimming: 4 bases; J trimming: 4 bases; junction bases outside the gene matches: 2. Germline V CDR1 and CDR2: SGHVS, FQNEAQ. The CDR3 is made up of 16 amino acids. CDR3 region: CASSSGTSGSTGELFF. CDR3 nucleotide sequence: TGTGCCAGCAGCTCCGGGACTAGCGGGAGCACCGGGGAGCTGTTTTTT.

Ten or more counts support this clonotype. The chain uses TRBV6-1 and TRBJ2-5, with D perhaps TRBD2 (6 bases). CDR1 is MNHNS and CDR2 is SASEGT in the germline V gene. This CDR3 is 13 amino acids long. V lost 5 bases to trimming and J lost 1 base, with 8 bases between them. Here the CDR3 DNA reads TGTGCCAGCAGTCGGGGGTTCCAAGAGACCCAGTACTTC. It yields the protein CASSRGFQETQYF.

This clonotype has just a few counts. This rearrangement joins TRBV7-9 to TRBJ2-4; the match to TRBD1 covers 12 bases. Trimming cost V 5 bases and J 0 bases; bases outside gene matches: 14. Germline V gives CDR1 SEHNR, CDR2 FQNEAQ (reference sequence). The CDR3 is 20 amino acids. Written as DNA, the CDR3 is TGTGCCAGCAGCAAAAATCGCCTGGGACAGGGGGCTGGAGCCAAAAACATTCAGTACTTC. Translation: CASSKNRLGQGAGAKNIQYF.

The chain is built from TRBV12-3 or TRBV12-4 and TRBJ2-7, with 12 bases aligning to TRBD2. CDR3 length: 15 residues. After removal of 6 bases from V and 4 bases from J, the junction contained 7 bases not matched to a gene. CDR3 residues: CASRPTSGRSYEQYF. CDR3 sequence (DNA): TGTGCCAGCAGACCCACTAGCGGGAGGTCGTACGAGCAGTACTTC.

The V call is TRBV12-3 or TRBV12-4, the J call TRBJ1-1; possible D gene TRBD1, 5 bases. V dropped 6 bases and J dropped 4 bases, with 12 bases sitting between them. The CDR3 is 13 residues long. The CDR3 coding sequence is TGTGCCAGCAGCCAGGACCAGGGCACTGAAGCTTTCTTT. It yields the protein CASSQDQGTEAFF.

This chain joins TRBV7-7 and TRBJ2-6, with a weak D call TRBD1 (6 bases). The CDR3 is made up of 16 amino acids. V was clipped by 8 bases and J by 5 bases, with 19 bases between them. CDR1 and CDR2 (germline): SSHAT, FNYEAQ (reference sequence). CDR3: CASPGKNRDRANVLTF. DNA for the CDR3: TGTGCCAGCCCTGGAAAAAACCGGGACAGGGCCAACGTCCTGACTTTC. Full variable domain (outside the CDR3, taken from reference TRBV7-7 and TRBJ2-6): GAGVSQSPRYKVTKRGQDVTLRCDPISSHATLYWYQQALGQGPEFLTYFNYEAQPDKSGLPSDRFSAERPEGSISTLTIQRTEQRDSAMYRCASPGKNRDRANVLTFGAGSRLTVL.

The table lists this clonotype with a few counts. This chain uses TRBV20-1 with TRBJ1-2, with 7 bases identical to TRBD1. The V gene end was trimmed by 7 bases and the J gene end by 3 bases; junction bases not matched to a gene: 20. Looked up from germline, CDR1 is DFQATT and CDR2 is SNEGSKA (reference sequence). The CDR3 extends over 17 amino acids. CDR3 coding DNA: TGCAGTGTCCCACCCAAAGACGGGACAGCCGGGCACTATGGCTACACCTTC. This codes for CSVPPKDGTAGHYGYTF.

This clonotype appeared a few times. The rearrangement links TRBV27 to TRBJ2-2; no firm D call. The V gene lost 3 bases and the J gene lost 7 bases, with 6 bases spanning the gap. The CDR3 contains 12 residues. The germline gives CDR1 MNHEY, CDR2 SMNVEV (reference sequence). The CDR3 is CASSFPNGELFF. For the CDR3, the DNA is TGTGCCAGCAGTTTCCCCAACGGGGAGCTGTTTTTT.

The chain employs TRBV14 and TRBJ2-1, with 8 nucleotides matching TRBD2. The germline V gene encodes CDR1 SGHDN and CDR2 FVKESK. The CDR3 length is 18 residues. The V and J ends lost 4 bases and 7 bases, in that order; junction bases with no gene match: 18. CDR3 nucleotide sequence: TGTGCCAGCAGCCGCCAACTATTACTAGCGGAAAGAACGAATGAGCAGTTCTTC. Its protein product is CASSRQLLLAERTNEQFF.